The 26 T cell receptor beta chains below all came from one sample that was sequenced in a study of regulatory T cells in long-lasting Graves disease. Regarding time point: persistent/refractory GD, antithyroid drugs over 5 years with positive TRAb. PBMCs provided the RNA from which the TCR library was made. Arm-PCR of CDR3 regions and iRepertoire HTBI primers were used to build TCR beta libraries. TCRdb used MiXCR to reprocess the multiplex PCR reads, holding one entry per CDR3 protein. The table records 600,000 to 800,000 distinct CDR3 sequences, around 30% of them present only once. The source was peripheral blood mononuclear cells (PBMCs), collected when the disease was refractory, from a patient treated with antithyroid drugs. The source of these receptors is a female donor with Graves disease.

The rearrangement joins TRBV9 to TRBJ1-2, with D hard to call. The germline V gene has CDR1 SGDLS and CDR2 YYNGEE. The V and J ends lost 0 bases and 4 bases respectively, with 13 bases between them. The CDR3 runs 15 residues. The CDR3 here is CASSVGGQVSYGYTF. The CDR3 DNA follows: TGTGCCAGCAGCGTAGGTGGGCAGGTCTCCTATGGCTACACCTTC.

The chain carries TRBV9 and TRBJ2-7; D remains unclear. This CDR3 is 13 amino acids long. V dropped 0 bases and J dropped 6 bases, with 10 bases sitting between them. Germline lookup yields CDR1 SGDLS and CDR2 YYNGEE. The CDR3 spells CASSVASQTEQYF. Written as DNA, the CDR3 is TGTGCCAGCAGCGTAGCCAGTCAGACCGAGCAGTACTTC.

The rearrangement joins TRBV14 to TRBJ1-2, with D maybe TRBD1 (5 bases). V lost 0 bases to trimming and J lost 5 bases, with 16 bases between them. This CDR3 is built from 16 residues. Germline CDR1 is SGHDN and CDR2 is FVKESK. DNA of the CDR3: TGTGCCAGCAGCCAAGATCTCGACGGGACTGGGTATGGCTACACCTTC. This translates into CASSQDLDGTGYGYTF.

This clonotype was seen more than once but under ten times. The chain links TRBV6-5 to TRBJ1-1; maybe TRBD1 (5 bases). Trimming took off 4 bases at V and 11 bases at J, with 17 bases between the two ends. The germline gives CDR1 MNHEY, CDR2 SVGAGI. The CDR3 extends over 13 amino acids. In nucleotides, the CDR3 is TGTGCCAGCAGTTCCCCGGGCCGCAGGGAGGCTTTCTTT. Protein sequence: CASSSPGRREAFF.

The V gene is TRBV10-3, the J gene TRBJ1-5, with a weak D call TRBD1 (6 bases). Trimming shortened V by 0 bases and J by 1 base, and 7 bases separated the two germline ends. The CDR3 spans 15 residues. CDR1 ENHRY and CDR2 SYGVKD come from the germline V gene. CDR3 loop: CAISESTGSNQPQHF. The DNA for the CDR3 is TGTGCCATCAGTGAGTCGACAGGAAGCAATCAGCCCCAGCATTTT.

J is TRBJ1-1 and V is TRBV7-9; TRBD1 might be the D (6 bases). This CDR3 contains 12 residues. Trimming stripped 5 bases from V and 7 bases from J, with 11 bases between. Germline CDR1 and CDR2: SEHNR and FQNEAQ (reference sequence). The CDR3: CASSHRDNEAFF. CDR3 DNA: TGTGCCAGCAGCCACCGGGACAATGAAGCTTTCTTT.

V and J are TRBV10-2 and TRBJ1-4; 8 bases line up with TRBD1. The CDR3 contains 15 residues. CDR1 and CDR2 from the germline V gene are WSHSY and SAAADI. V dropped 3 bases and J dropped 7; count of bases not matched to a gene: 7. DNA for the CDR3: TGCGCCAGCAGTGAAAGCAGGGGGCTTAGTGAAAAACTGTTTTTT. Amino acids: CASSESRGLSEKLFF.

About this clonotype: This likely comes from a read error, as the CDR3 has no conserved phenylalanine or tryptophan at its end. V and J are TRBV3-1 and TRBJ2-5, with 9 nucleotides matching TRBD2. V gave up 4 bases and J gave up 7 bases; unmatched junction bases: 10. Germline V CDR1 and CDR2: LGHDT, YNNKEL (reference sequence). There are 15 residues in the CDR3. As DNA, the CDR3 is TGTGCCAGCAGCCGCCAAGCGGGAGGAGGGGTGACCCAGTACCTC. Its translation: CASSRQAGGGVTQYL.

This chain joins TRBV6-5 and TRBJ2-7; 7 nucleotides align to TRBD2. V lost 0 bases and J lost 0; bases outside the gene matches: 8. Germline V gene data show CDR1 as MNHEY and CDR2 as SVGAGI. This CDR3 has 17 residues. CDR3 in DNA: TGTGCCAGCAGTTACTCGATAGGGAGGGATCTCTCCTACGAGCAGTACTTC. This encodes CASSYSIGRDLSYEQYF.

The chain joins TRBV2 to TRBJ2-1; possible D gene TRBD2, 5 bases. CDR1 SNHLY and CDR2 FYNNEI come from the germline V gene. Trimming took 4 bases from V and 1 from J, leaving 11 bases between them. CDR3 length: 15 amino acids. CDR3 sequence (DNA): TGTGCCAGCAGTGCCCGGCGGACTTCCTACAATGAGCAGTTCTTC. This encodes CASSARRTSYNEQFF.

The V gene is TRBV29-1, the J gene TRBJ1-2, with a possible D match to TRBD1 (5 bases). V shed 2 bases and J shed 3 bases, with 13 bases lying between them. Germline-derived CDR1 and CDR2 are SQVTM and ANQGSEA. The CDR3 covers 14 residues. CDR3 region: CSVERKDNDYGYTF. The CDR3 DNA sequence: TGCAGCGTTGAAAGGAAGGACAATGACTATGGCTACACCTTC.

This clonotype has just a few counts. The rearrangement links TRBV10-3 to TRBJ1-1, with 9 bases identical to TRBD1. The CDR3 is 16 residues long. Germline V gene data show CDR1 as ENHRY and CDR2 as SYGVKD. The V segment lost 4 bases and the J segment 8 bases; nucleotides outside the gene matches: 14. The CDR3 loop reads CAISGRDREGRAEAFF. The CDR3 DNA reads TGTGCCATCAGTGGTCGGGACAGGGAGGGTCGGGCAGAAGCTTTCTTT.

The gene calls are TRBV5-1 and TRBJ1-1; 9 positions match TRBD1. CDR3 size: 14 residues. V shed 4 bases, J shed 4 bases, and the junction held 5 bases outside the gene matches. Germline V gene lookup returns CDR1 SGHRS and CDR2 YFSETQ. CDR3 residues: CASSEGTGLTEAFF. CDR3 nucleotide sequence: TGCGCCAGCAGCGAAGGGACAGGGCTCACTGAAGCTTTCTTT.

The chain uses TRBV13 and TRBJ1-2; 8 bases fit TRBD1. The J segment lost 4 bases and the V segment lost 2 bases, leaving 3 bases of the junction unmatched. The CDR3 runs to 14 residues. Germline V gives CDR1 PRHDT, CDR2 FYEKMQ (reference sequence). CDR3 residues: CASSLTDRAYGYTF. The CDR3, as DNA: TGTGCCAGCAGCTTAACGGACAGGGCCTATGGCTACACCTTC.

This rearrangement joins TRBV30 to TRBJ2-6, with D hard to call. The CDR3 is 15 residues long. V lost 2 bases and J 2 bases, leaving 10 bases between the germline ends. The V gene's germline CDR1 is GTSNPN and CDR2 SVGIG (reference sequence). The CDR3 here is CAWSTPGPGANVLTF. The CDR3 coding sequence is TGTGCCTGGAGTACACCCGGCCCTGGGGCCAACGTCCTGACTTTC.

This clonotype was counted only a few times. This rearrangement joins TRBV6-2 or TRBV6-3 to TRBJ1-1; no clear D gene. In germline, CDR1 is MNHEY, CDR2 SVGEGT. The CDR3 length is 14 residues. V lost 2 bases, J lost 10 bases, and 17 bases lay in between. In nucleotides, the CDR3 is TGTGCCAGCAGTTACCGCCGTCCCTCCCCATCAGCTTTCTTT. Protein product: CASSYRRPSPSAFF.

The chain is built from TRBV28 and TRBJ1-4; no clear D gene. Germline values: CDR1 MDHEN, CDR2 SYDVKM. The CDR3 extends over 13 amino acids. V lost 6 bases, J lost 7 bases, and 12 bases lay in between. CDR3 DNA sequence: TGTGCCAGCAGGCTGAGACGAGGTGAAAAACTGTTTTTT. Its translation is CASRLRRGEKLFF.

Only one count was recorded for this clonotype. The CDR3 DNA reads as TGTGCCAGCTCACCACTCCCCGTTGGGACCTACGAGCAGTACTTC. Translation: CASSPLPVGTYEQYF. The rearrangement links TRBV11-2 to TRBJ2-7, with D unclear. The CDR3 sequence is 15 residues long. Germline V gene data show CDR1 as SGHAT and CDR2 as FQNNGV. V was trimmed by 8 bases and J by 2 bases, leaving 19 bases between them.

The chain uses TRBV30 and TRBJ2-7; 7 nucleotides align to TRBD2. With V trimmed by 3 bases and J by 1 base, 9 bases remained unmatched. The CDR3 covers 15 residues. Germline values: CDR1 GTSNPN, CDR2 SVGIG (reference sequence). The CDR3 loop is CAWRRDLAESYEQYF. CDR3 DNA: TGTGCCTGGAGACGCGATCTAGCGGAGTCCTACGAGCAGTACTTC.

The V and J genes are TRBV28 and TRBJ1-3; unclear D gene. With 7 bases removed from V and 5 bases from J, the gap between germline ends came to 21 bases. In germline, CDR1 is MDHEN, CDR2 SYDVKM. The CDR3 contains 16 residues. The CDR3 sequence is CASTSQHVGRRNTIYF. The DNA of the CDR3 is TGTGCCAGCACCTCGCAACACGTGGGGAGGCGAAACACCATATATTTT.

This chain joins TRBV7-9 and TRBJ1-3; D is undetermined. Germline V gene lookup returns CDR1 SEHNR and CDR2 FQNEAQ (reference sequence). V gave up 5 bases and J gave up 0 bases, with 11 bases separating them. The CDR3 consists of 15 residues. DNA of the CDR3: TGTGCCAGCAGCACAAGACTGGACTCTGGAAACACCATATATTTT. It is translated as CASSTRLDSGNTIYF.

V usage is TRBV28 and J usage is TRBJ1-3; D gene ambiguous. The CDR3 spans 16 residues. Trimming took 2 bases from V and 0 from J, leaving 11 bases between them. The V gene's germline CDR1 is MDHEN and CDR2 SYDVKM. CDR3 DNA sequence: TGTGCCAGCAGTTTAGAATTTGATCCCTCTGGAAACACCATATATTTT. Translation: CASSLEFDPSGNTIYF.

Many counts were recorded for this clonotype. V is TRBV2 and J is TRBJ1-2; D ambiguous. The V gene's germline CDR1 is SNHLY and CDR2 FYNNEI. The CDR3 extends over 14 amino acids. Trimming stripped 3 bases from V and 7 bases from J, with 15 bases between. This chain's CDR3 is CASSDRRLVGGYTF. The DNA for the CDR3 is TGTGCCAGCAGTGACCGGCGGCTGGTGGGTGGCTACACCTTC.

CDR3 coding DNA: TGCAGTGCTAGGGCCTCCGGCCAAGAGACCCAGTACTTC. It encodes CSARASGQETQYF. This sequence joins TRBV20-1 and TRBJ2-5, with no clear D. Trimming took off 3 bases at V and 1 base at J, with 9 bases between the two ends. Germline CDR1 and CDR2: DFQATT and SNEGSKA (reference sequence). There are 13 residues in the CDR3.

This chain joins TRBV5-1 and TRBJ1-6; D gene ambiguous. This CDR3 comprises 14 residues. CDR1 is SGHRS and CDR2 is YFSETQ in the germline V gene. Trimming pared 4 bases from V and 5 bases from J, leaving 10 bases between. DNA of the CDR3: TGCGCCAGCAGCCTGGACGGCGATAATTCACCCCTCCACTTT. Translation: CASSLDGDNSPLHF.

This sequence joins TRBV11-2 and TRBJ2-5; tentative D call: TRBD2 (6 bases). Germline CDR1 is SGHAT and CDR2 is FQNNGV. The CDR3 totals 17 residues. The V end was cut by 0 bases, the J end by 5 bases, with 19 bases between. The CDR3 nucleotides read TGTGCCAGCAGCTTAGATCTGGCAGGGAATGGAGGGGAGACCCAGTACTTC. Its translation is CASSLDLAGNGGETQYF. Combining the CDR3 with reference TRBV11-2 and TRBJ2-5 gives the whole variable domain EAGVAQSPRYKIIEKRQSVAFWCNPISGHATLYWYQQILGQGPKLLIQFQNNGVVDDSQLPKDRFSAERLKGVDSTLKIQPAKLEDSAVYLCASSLDLAGNGGETQYFGPGTRLLVL.